These T cell receptor beta chains were read from a single sample in a study of blood T cell repertoires in COVID-19. Profiled with immunoSEQ multiplex PCR; TCRdb holds only in-frame clones, not every one. The table shows hundreds of thousands of clones, with 75% to 90% occurring only once. What was sequenced was peripheral blood. The receptors were gathered from a man between 35 and 55 years old with acute or convalescent COVID-19. Each CDR3 is given with its conserved first and last residue. The order of the fields is V gene, clone size, J gene, D gene, CDR3 DNA, CDR3 protein. The D gene is left open where the match is weak. A clone size is listed for some rows: how often the clone was seen (once, few, many), or a class if it is expanded.

>TRBV7-2|-|TRBJ2-3|TRBD2
TGTGCCAGCAGCTCGGGGGTAGCGGGAGGGCCCACAGATACGCAGTATTTT
CASSSGVAGGPTDTQYF
>TRBV7-6|once|TRBJ2-1|-
TGTGCCAGCAGCTCCTTAGGTGAGCGGCCCTACAATGAGCAGTTCTTC
CASSSLGERPYNEQFF
>TRBV6-5|-|TRBJ2-5|TRBD1
TGTGCCAGCACCAACAGGGGCAGCCAAGAGACCCAGTACTTC
CASTNRGSQETQYF
>TRBV6-6|-|TRBJ1-6|TRBD1
TGTGCCAGCAGTTACTCGACACAGGGGGCAGATTCACCCCTCCACTTT
CASSYSTQGADSPLHF
>TRBV5-1|-|TRBJ1-2|-
TGCGCCAGCAGCCTCGAGGTTGGCACCAACTATGGCTACACCTTC
CASSLEVGTNYGYTF
>TRBV5-1|once|TRBJ1-6|TRBD1
TGCGCCAGCAGCTTGGGGAACAGGGGTTCACCCCTCCACTTT
CASSLGNRGSPLHF
>TRBV2|-|TRBJ1-1|-
TGTGCCAGCAGTGCCCGGGGTGACACTGAAGCTTTCTTT
CASSARGDTEAFF
>TRBV27|-|TRBJ2-1|TRBD2
TGTGCCAGCAGTTCCGGGACTAGCGGGAACAATGAGCAGTTCTTC
CASSSGTSGNNEQFF
>TRBV6-5|once|TRBJ2-2|TRBD1
TGTGCCAGCAGTCGACAGGGCCGCACCGGGGAGCTGTTTTTT
CASSRQGRTGELFF
>TRBV4-1|-|TRBJ2-7|-
TGCGCCAGCAGCCACGCCCCCAGGGGTCGCGAGCAGTACTTC
CASSHAPRGREQYF
>TRBV3-1/TRBV3-2|once|TRBJ1-2|-
TGTGCCAGCAGCCCAACAGCAGGGAACAACTATGGCTACACCTTC
CASSPTAGNNYGYTF
>TRBV5-4|few|TRBJ2-2|-
TGTGCCAGCAGCTTCGATCCGGCCGGGGAGCTGTTTTTT
CASSFDPAGELFF
>TRBV11-2|-|TRBJ1-3|-
TGTGCCAGCAGCCCCAGGGGCTCTGGAAACACCATATATTTT
CASSPRGSGNTIYF
>TRBV7-2|-|TRBJ1-6|TRBD1
TGTGCCAGCAGTTCGGACAGGGCTAATTCACCCCTCCACTTT
CASSSDRANSPLHF
>TRBV3-1/TRBV3-2|-|TRBJ1-1|TRBD1
TGTGCCAGCAGCCAGGTACAGGGGACTGAAGCTTTCTTT
CASSQVQGTEAFF
>TRBV9|-|TRBJ2-7|TRBD2
TGTGCCAGCAGCGTAGATGCGGGAGGGCCCTCCTACGAGCAGTACTTC
CASSVDAGGPSYEQYF
>TRBV9|-|TRBJ1-4|-
TGTGCCAGCAGCGTAGCCCCGGTAGAGATTGAAAAACTGTTTTTT
CASSVAPVEIEKLFF
>TRBV10-3|-|TRBJ2-7|-
TGTGCCATCAGGGGCCACAGGGACTACGAGCAGTACTTC
CAIRGHRDYEQYF
>TRBV6-5|-|TRBJ2-1|TRBD2
TGTGCCAGCAGTTACTCTCTAGCGGGAGTTCAGAATGAGCAGTTCTTC
CASSYSLAGVQNEQFF
>TRBV3-1/TRBV3-2|-|TRBJ2-5|TRBD2
TGTGCCAGCAGCCAATGGGGGACTAGCGGGAGGAGAGGAGAGACCCAGTACTTC
CASSQWGTSGRRGETQYF
>TRBV6-5|once|TRBJ2-7|-
TGTGCCAGCAGGCGGGACAGTAGCTCCTACGAGCAGTACTTC
CASRRDSSSYEQYF
>TRBV7-2|-|TRBJ1-2|TRBD1
TGTGCCAGCACCGCAGGGGGTTTTGGGAATGGCTACACCTTC
CASTAGGFGNGYTF
>TRBV5-1|-|TRBJ1-4|TRBD1
TGCGCCAGCAGCCAACGACAGGGCGGTGAAAAACTGTTTTTT
CASSQRQGGEKLFF
>TRBV10-3|-|TRBJ2-3|-
TGTGCCATCAGTGAACCGAGGATCACAGATACGCAGTATTTT
CAISEPRITDTQYF
>TRBV6-1|-|TRBJ2-1|TRBD2
TGTGCCAGCAGTGAAGCCCTAGCGGGACAACTAAGCAATGAGCAGTTCTTC
CASSEALAGQLSNEQFF
>TRBV7-9|-|TRBJ2-1|-
TGTGCCAGCAGCTTATCGGGTCGTTACAATGAGCAGTTCTTC
CASSLSGRYNEQFF
>TRBV9|once|TRBJ2-2|-
TGTGCCAGCAGCGTCCTAGCGTTTGGGACCGGGGAGCTGTTTTTT
CASSVLAFGTGELFF